What follows are 3 T cell receptor beta chains derived from one specimen sequenced in a study of Ad26.COV2.S vaccination and SARS-CoV-2 variants. Data came from immunoSEQ multiplex PCR; TCRdb stores just in-frame clones and leaves some out. The sample includes around 370,000 clones, about 85% of them seen just once. As to treatment: some 19 received Ad26.COV2.S at low or high dose, single or two shots; about 5 received placebo; per-sample allocation not given. Vaccine and placebo recipients were sampled on day 63 after the first injection. The sample in question was peripheral blood, obtained in a trial of Ad26.COV2.S vaccine versus placebo. The receptors here all came from a person between 18 and 59 years old who received the Ad26.COV2.S COVID-19 vaccine or a placebo.

This chain links TRBV5-1 with TRBJ2-2; perhaps TRBD2 as D (6 bases). The CDR3 runs to 17 residues. Trimming removed 2 bases from V and 5 bases from J, with 19 bases in between. Germline V gene sequence: CDR1 SGHRS, CDR2 YFSETQ. CDR3 region: CASSLVIGVAGTGELFF. CDR3 sequence (DNA): TGCGCCAGCAGCTTAGTTATCGGGGTTGCGGGAACCGGGGAGCTGTTTTTT.

The J gene is TRBJ1-5, the V gene TRBV9, with D tentatively TRBD1 (5 bases). From germline, CDR1 is SGDLS and CDR2 YYNGEE. The CDR3 totals 15 residues. The V gene lost 0 bases and the J gene lost 5 bases, with 12 bases spanning the gap. The CDR3 DNA is TGTGCCAGCAGCGTAGATGGGGGGGGTCATCAGCCCCAGCATTTT. It translates to CASSVDGGGHQPQHF. Together with reference TRBV9 and TRBJ1-5, the CDR3 gives the full variable domain: DSGVTQTPKHLITATGQRVTLRCSPRSGDLSVYWYQQSLDQGLQFLIQYYNGEERAKGNILERFSAQQFPDLHSELNLSSLELGDSALYFCASSVDGGGHQPQHFGDGTRLSIL.

This clone has only one observation. Other nucleotide sequences in the sample specify the same CDR3. This chain's CDR3 is CASRQENQPQHF. In nucleotides, the CDR3 is TGTGCCAGCCGACAGGAGAATCAGCCCCAGCATTTT. The genes are TRBV12-3 or TRBV12-4 and TRBJ1-5, with D perhaps matching TRBD1 (6 bases). This CDR3 has 12 amino acids. Trimming pared 8 bases from V and 4 bases from J, leaving 9 bases between.